One and the same sample provided the 5 T cell receptor beta chains below, sequenced in a study of blood T cells in healthy people across ages (dated by TCRdb to the mid-2010s). Library prep was done by 5' RACE. Instrument used: Illumina HiSeq 2500. A second roughly 6 to 12 cycle PCR used a sample-barcoded 5' primer and a J-beta primer mix. The raw public reads went through TCRdb reprocessing: fastp at Q25, MiXCR clone calling, in-frame beta chains kept. Merged by CDR3 protein, the rows form single entries marked with the most common genes and DNA. A total of about 1,500,000 distinct CDR3 sequences appear in this sample, 42% of them only once. The ten most abundant clones make up roughly 7.9% of the sample. What was sequenced was blood. The receptors come from a young woman in good health.

This clonotype appeared a few times. This sequence joins TRBV7-9 and TRBJ2-7; no firm D call. There are 15 residues in the CDR3. Trimming took 1 base from V and 2 from J, leaving 12 bases between them. In germline, CDR1 is SEHNR, CDR2 FQNEAQ (reference sequence). CDR3 in amino acids: CASSLEGVATYEQYF. The CDR3 nucleotides read TGTGCCAGCAGCTTAGAAGGTGTGGCGACCTACGAGCAGTACTTC.

The chain carries TRBV20-1 and TRBJ2-4, with a possible D match to TRBD2 (5 bases). The J call may be incorrect, as the DNA end agrees better with TRBJ2-7. The CDR3 contains 13 residues. CDR1 is DFQATT and CDR2 is SNEGSKA in the germline V gene (reference sequence). As DNA, the CDR3 is TGCAGTGCTTGGGGTGAGGGTACCTACGAGCAGTACTTC. It encodes CSAWGEGTYEQYF.

This CDR3 is CASSLEERGYGYTF. The DNA for the CDR3 is TGCGCCAGCAGCTTGGAGGAGCGTGGCTATGGCTACACCTTC. V and J are TRBV5-1 and TRBJ1-2; D is unclear. The CDR3 covers 14 residues. CDR1 SGHRS and CDR2 YFSETQ come from the germline V gene. V was pared by 0 bases and J by 4 bases, with 10 bases between.

The chain links TRBV5-1 to TRBJ2-3; 11 bases are shared with TRBD2. CDR3 length equals 19 residues. V was clipped by 6 bases and J by 4 bases; unmatched bases: 19. The germline CDR1 and CDR2 sequences are SGHRS and YFSETQ. The CDR3 region is CASTSDRGASGGRPDTQYF. The DNA of the CDR3 is TGCGCCAGCACCTCCGATAGAGGGGCTAGCGGGGGGCGACCAGATACGCAGTATTTT.

In its sample, this clonotype was seen a few times. The chain has TRBV2 and TRBJ2-7, with TRBD1 matching 9 bases. V lost 4 bases and J lost 2; bases outside the gene matches: 6. Germline values: CDR1 SNHLY, CDR2 FYNNEI. The length of the CDR3 is 15 residues. The CDR3 loop is CASSVRQGEAYEQYF. For the CDR3, the DNA is TGTGCCAGCAGTGTTCGACAGGGGGAGGCCTACGAGCAGTACTTC. The full variable domain, its missing parts supplied by reference TRBV2 and TRBJ2-7, is EPEVTQTPSHQVTQMGQEVILRCVPISNHLYFYWYRQILGQKVEFLVSFYNNEISEKSEIFDDQFSVERPDGSNFTLKIRSTKLEDSAMYFCASSVRQGEAYEQYFGPGTRLTVT.